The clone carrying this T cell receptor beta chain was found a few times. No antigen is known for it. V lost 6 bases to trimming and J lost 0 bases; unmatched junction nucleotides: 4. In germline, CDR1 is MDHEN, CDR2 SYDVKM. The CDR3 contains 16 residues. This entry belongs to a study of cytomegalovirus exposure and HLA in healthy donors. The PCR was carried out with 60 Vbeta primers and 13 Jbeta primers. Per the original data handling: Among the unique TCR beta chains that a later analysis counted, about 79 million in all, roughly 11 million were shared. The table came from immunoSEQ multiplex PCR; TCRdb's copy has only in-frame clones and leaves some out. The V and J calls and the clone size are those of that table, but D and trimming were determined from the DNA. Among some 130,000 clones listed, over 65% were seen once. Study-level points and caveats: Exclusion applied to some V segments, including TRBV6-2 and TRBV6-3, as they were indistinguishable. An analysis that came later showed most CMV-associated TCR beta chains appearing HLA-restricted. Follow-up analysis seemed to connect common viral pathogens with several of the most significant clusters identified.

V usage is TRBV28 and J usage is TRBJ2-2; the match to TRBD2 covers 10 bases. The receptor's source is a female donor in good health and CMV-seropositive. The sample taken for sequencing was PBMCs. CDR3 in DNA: TGTGCCAGCAGCACCGGGACTAGCGCGAACACCGGGGAGCTGTTTTTT. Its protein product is CASSTGTSANTGELFF.